The entry below describes one TCR beta chain. Its antigen is unidentified. One entry per CDR3 protein results from TCRdb running MiXCR on the reads. This sample has approximately 1,000,000 distinct CDR3 sequences, with approximately 31% found just once. The V end lost 7 bases, the J end lost 7 bases, and 16 bases lay between the germline ends. The CDR3 covers 13 residues. Germline V gives CDR1 SGHTA, CDR2 FQGNSA. This entry is derived from a study of T cell repertoires in cytomegalovirus infection. Whole-study context: In public TCR beta signatures, there were indications of both CMV infection and matching HLA type.

This clonotype was sampled from a human donor in good health (CMV status not recorded). Some clones in this sample may be carry-over from other donors' samples. J is TRBJ1-1 and V is TRBV7-2, with TRBD1 as a possible D gene (6 bases). The sample here was cultured CD8+ T cells from PBMCs, taken from culture after CMV antigen stimulation. The CDR3 here is CASITGQTFEAFF. CDR3 nucleotide sequence: TGTGCCAGCATAACGGGACAAACATTTGAAGCTTTCTTT.